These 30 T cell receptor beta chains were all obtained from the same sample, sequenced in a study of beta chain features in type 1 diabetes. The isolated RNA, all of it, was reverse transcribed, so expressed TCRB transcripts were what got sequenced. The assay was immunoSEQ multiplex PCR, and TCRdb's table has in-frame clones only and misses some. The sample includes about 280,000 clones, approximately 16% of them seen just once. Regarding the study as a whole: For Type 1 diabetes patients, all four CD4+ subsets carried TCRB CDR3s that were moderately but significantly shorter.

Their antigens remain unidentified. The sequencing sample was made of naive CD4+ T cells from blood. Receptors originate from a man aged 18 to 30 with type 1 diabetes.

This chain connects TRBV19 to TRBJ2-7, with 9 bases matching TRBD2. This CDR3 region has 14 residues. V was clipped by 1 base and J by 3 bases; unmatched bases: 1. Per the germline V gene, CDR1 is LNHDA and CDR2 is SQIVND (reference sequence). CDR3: CASSIVAGDYEQYF. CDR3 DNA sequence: TGTGCCAGTAGTATAGTAGCGGGGGACTACGAGCAGTACTTC.

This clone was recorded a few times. CDR3 sequence: CASSRGGSRGETQYF. The CDR3 DNA follows: TGCGCCAGCAGCCGCGGGGGGAGTCGAGGAGAGACCCAGTACTTC. This chain connects TRBV5-1 to TRBJ2-5; 8 bases are shared with TRBD2. V lost 4 bases and J lost 4; bases outside the gene matches: 9. The germline V gene has CDR1 SGHRS and CDR2 YFSETQ. The CDR3 extends over 15 amino acids.

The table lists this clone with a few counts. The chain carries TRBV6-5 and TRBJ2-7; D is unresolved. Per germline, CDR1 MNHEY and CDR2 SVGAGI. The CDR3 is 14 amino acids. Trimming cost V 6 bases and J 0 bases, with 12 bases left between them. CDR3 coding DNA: TGTGCCAGCAGGCCCCGGGTTAGCTCCTACGAGCAGTACTTC. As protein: CASRPRVSSYEQYF.

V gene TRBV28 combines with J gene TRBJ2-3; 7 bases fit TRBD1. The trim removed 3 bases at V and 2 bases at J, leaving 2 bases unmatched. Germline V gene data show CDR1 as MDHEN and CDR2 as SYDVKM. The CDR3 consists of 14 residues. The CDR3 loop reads CASSLGQITDTQYF. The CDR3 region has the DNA TGTGCCAGCAGTTTGGGACAGATCACAGATACGCAGTATTTT.

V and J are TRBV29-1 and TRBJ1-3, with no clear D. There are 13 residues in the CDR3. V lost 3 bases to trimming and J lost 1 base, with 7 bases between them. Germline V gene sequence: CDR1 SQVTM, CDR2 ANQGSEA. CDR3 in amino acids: CSVDLGSGNTIYF. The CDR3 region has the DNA TGCAGCGTTGACCTCGGGTCTGGAAACACCATATATTTT.

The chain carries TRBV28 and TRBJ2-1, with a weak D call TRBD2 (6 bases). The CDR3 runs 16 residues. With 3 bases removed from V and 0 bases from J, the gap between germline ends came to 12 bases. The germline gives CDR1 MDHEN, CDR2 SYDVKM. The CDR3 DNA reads TGTGCCAGCAGTTTGGAGGGCTTAAGCTCCTACAATGAGCAGTTCTTC. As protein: CASSLEGLSSYNEQFF.

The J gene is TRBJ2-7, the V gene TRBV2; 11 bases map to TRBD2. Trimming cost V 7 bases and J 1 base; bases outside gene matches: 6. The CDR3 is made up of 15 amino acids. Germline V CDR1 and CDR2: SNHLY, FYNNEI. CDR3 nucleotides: TGTGCCAGCATGTTCATAGCGGGGGGGTCCTACGAGCAGTACTTC. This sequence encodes CASMFIAGGSYEQYF.

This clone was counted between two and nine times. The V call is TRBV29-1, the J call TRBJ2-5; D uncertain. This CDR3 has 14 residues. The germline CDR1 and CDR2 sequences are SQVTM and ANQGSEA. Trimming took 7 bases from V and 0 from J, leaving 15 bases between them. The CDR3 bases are TGCAGCGCTCCTATCACAGCACACCAAGAGACCCAGTACTTC. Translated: CSAPITAHQETQYF.

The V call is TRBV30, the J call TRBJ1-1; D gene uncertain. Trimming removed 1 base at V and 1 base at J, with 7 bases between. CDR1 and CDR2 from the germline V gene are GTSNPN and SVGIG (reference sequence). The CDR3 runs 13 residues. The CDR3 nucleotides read TGTGCCTGGAGTGGGTTTAGGAACACTGAAGCTTTCTTT. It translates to CAWSGFRNTEAFF. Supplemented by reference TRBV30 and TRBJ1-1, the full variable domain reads SQTIHQWPATLVQPVGSPLSLECTVEGTSNPNLYWYRQAAGRGLQLLFYSVGIGQISSEVPQNLSASRPQDRQFILSSKKLLLSDSGFYLCAWSGFRNTEAFFGQGTRLTVV.

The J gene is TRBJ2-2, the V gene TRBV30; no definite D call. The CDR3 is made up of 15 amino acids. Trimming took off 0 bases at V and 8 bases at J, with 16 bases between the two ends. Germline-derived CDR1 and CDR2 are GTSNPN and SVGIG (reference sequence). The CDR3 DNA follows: TGTGCCTGGAGTGTAATATGGCTAGGCGGAGGGGAGCTGTTTTTT. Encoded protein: CAWSVIWLGGGELFF.

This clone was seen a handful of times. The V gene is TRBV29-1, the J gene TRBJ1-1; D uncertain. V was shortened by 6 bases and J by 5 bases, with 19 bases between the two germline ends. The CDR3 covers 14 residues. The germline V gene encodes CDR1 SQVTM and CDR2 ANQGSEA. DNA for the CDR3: TGCAGCGTGGGGATAGGACGGAGGTTTACTGAAGCTTTCTTT. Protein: CSVGIGRRFTEAFF.

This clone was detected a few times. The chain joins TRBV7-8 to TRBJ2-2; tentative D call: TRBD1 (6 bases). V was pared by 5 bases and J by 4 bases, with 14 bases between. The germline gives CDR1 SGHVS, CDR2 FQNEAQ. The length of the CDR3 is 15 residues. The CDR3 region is CASSPHRVSTGELFF. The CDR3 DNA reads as TGTGCCAGCAGCCCACACAGGGTTAGCACCGGGGAGCTGTTTTTT.

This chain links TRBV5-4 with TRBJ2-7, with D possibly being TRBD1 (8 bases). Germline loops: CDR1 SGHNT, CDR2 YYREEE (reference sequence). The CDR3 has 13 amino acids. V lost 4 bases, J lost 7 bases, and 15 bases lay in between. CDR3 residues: CASSRGGTGEQYF. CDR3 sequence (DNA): TGTGCCAGCAGCCGGGGAGGGACAGGAGAGCAGTACTTC. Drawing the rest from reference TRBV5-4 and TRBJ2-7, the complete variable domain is ETGVTQSPTHLIKTRGQQVTLRCSSQSGHNTVSWYQQALGQGPQFIFQYYREEENGRGNFPPRFSGLQFPNYSSELNVNALELDDSALYLCASSRGGTGEQYFGPGTRLTVT.

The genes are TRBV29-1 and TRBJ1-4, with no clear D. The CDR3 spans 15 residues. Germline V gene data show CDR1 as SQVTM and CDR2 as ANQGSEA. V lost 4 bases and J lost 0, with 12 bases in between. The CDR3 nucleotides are TGCAGCGTTGGGTTCGGGTCCGCAACTAATGAAAAACTGTTTTTT. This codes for CSVGFGSATNEKLFF.

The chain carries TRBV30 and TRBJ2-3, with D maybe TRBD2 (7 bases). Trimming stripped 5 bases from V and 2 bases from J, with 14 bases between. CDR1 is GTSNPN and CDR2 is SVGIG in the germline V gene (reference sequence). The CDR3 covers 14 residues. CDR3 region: CAWGKGGNTDTQYF. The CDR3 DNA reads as TGTGCCTGGGGGAAGGGGGGGAACACAGATACGCAGTATTTT.

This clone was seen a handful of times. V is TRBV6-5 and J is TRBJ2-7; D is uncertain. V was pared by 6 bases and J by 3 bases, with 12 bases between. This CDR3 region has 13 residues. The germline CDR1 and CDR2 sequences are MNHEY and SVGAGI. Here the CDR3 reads CASRIESSYEQYF. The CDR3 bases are TGTGCCAGCAGAATCGAGTCTAGCTACGAGCAGTACTTC.

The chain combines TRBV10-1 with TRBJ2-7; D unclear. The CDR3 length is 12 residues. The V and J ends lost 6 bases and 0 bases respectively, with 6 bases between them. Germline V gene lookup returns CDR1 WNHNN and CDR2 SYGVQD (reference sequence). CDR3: CASSVYSYEQYF. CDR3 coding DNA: TGCGCCAGCAGCGTTTACTCCTACGAGCAGTACTTC.

The CDR3 region has the DNA TGCAGTGATCGGACTCAAGAGACCCAGTACTTC. Amino acids: CSDRTQETQYF. The V and J genes are TRBV20-1 and TRBJ2-5; the D gene is possibly TRBD2 (5 bases). The CDR3 is 11 amino acids. Germline CDR1 reads DFQATT; CDR2 reads SNEGSKA (reference sequence). V was shortened by 7 bases and J by 2 bases, with 8 bases between the two germline ends.

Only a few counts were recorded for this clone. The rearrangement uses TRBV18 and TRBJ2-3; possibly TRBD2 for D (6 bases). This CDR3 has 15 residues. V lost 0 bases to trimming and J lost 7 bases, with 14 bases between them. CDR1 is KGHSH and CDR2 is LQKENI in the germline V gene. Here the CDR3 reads CASSPPNGGTNTQYF. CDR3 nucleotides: TGTGCCAGCTCACCACCTAACGGGGGTACAAATACGCAGTATTTT. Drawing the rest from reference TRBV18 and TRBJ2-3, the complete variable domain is NAGVMQNPRHLVRRRGQEARLRCSPMKGHSHVYWYRQLPEEGLKFMVYLQKENIIDESGMPKERFSAEFPKEGPSILRIQQVVRGDSAAYFCASSPPNGGTNTQYFGPGTRLTVL.

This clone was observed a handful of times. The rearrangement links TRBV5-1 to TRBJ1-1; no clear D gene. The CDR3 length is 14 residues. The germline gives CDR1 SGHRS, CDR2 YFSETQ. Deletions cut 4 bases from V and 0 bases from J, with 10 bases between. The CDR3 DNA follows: TGCGCCAGCAGCCCAGACAAGTTGAACACTGAAGCTTTCTTT. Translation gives CASSPDKLNTEAFF.

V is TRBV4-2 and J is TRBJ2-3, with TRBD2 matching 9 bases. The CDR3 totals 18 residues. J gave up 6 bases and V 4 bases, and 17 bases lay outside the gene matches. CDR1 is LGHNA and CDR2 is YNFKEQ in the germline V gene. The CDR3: CASSPAVAGVTLQDTQYF. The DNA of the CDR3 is TGTGCCAGCAGCCCCGCGGTAGCGGGGGTCACCCTCCAGGATACGCAGTATTTT.

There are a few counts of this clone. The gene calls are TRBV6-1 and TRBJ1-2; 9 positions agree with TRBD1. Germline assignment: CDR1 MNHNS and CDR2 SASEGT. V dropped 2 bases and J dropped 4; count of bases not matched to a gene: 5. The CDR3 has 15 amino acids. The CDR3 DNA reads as TGTGCCAGCAGTGAAAGGGACAGGGTCCTCTATGGCTACACCTTC. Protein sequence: CASSERDRVLYGYTF.

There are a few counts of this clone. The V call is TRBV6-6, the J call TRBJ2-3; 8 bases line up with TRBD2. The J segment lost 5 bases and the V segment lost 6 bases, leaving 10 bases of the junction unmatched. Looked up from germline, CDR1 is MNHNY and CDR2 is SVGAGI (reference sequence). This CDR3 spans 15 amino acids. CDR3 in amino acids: CASSPPGRGGDTQYF. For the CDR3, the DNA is TGTGCCAGCAGCCCCCCCGGGAGGGGTGGAGATACGCAGTATTTT.

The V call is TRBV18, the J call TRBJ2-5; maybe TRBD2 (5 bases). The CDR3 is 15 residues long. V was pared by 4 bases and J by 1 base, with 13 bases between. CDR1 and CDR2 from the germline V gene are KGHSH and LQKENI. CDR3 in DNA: TGTGCCAGCTCACGTACGGGGATCGCCCAAGAGACCCAGTACTTC. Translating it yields CASSRTGIAQETQYF. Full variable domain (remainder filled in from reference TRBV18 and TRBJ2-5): NAGVMQNPRHLVRRRGQEARLRCSPMKGHSHVYWYRQLPEEGLKFMVYLQKENIIDESGMPKERFSAEFPKEGPSILRIQQVVRGDSAAYFCASSRTGIAQETQYFGPGTRLLVL.

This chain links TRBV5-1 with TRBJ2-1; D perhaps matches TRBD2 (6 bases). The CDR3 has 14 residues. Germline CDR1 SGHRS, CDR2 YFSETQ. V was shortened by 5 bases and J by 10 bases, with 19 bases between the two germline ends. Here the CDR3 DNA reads TGCGCCAGCAGTTCCCCGTCTAAGGCGGGAGAGCAGTTCTTC. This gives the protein CASSSPSKAGEQFF.

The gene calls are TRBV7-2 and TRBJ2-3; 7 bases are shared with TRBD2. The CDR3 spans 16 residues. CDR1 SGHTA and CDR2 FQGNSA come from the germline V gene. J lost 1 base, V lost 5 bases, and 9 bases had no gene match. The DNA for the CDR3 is TGTGCCAGCAGCCCACCCGGAACTAGCGGCACAGATACGCAGTATTTT. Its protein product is CASSPPGTSGTDTQYF.

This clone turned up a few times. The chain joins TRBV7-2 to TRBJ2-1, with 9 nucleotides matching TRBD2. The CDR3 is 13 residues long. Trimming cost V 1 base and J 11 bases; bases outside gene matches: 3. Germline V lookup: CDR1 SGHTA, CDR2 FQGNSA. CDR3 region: CASSLVREGQQFF. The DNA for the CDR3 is TGTGCCAGCAGCTTAGTGCGGGAGGGGCAGCAGTTCTTC. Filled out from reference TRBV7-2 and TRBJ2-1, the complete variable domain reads GAGVSQSPSNKVTEKGKDVELRCDPISGHTALYWYRQSLGQGLEFLIYFQGNSAPDKSGLPSDRFSAERTGGSVSTLTIQRTQQEDSAVYLCASSLVREGQQFFGPGTRLTVL.

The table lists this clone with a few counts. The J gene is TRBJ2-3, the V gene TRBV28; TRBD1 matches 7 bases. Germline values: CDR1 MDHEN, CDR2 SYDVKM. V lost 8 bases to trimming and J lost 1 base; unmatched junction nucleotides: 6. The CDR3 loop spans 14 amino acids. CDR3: CASGSGQRTDTQYF. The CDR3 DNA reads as TGTGCCAGCGGATCGGGACAGCGCACAGATACGCAGTATTTT.

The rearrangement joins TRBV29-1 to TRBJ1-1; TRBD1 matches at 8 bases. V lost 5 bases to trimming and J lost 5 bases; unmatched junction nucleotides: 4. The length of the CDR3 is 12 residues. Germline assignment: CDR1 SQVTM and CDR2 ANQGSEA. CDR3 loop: CSVQGARTEAFF. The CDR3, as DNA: TGCAGCGTTCAGGGGGCGAGGACTGAAGCTTTCTTT.

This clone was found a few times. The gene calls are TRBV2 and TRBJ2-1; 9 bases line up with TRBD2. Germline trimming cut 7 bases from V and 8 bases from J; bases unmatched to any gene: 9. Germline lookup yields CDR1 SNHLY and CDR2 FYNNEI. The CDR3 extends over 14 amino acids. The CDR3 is CASIWNSGSDEQFF. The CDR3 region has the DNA TGTGCCAGCATCTGGAATAGCGGGAGCGATGAGCAGTTCTTC.